The sequence of this T cell receptor beta chain was determined in a study of cytomegalovirus exposure and HLA in healthy donors. With 4 bases removed from V and 5 bases from J, the gap between germline ends came to 9 bases. CDR1 and CDR2 from the germline V gene are SGHNT and YYREEE (reference sequence). The CDR3 runs 13 residues. Amplification used 60 Vbeta primers and 13 Jbeta primers. TCRdb's copy holds only in-frame clones and misses some; the assay was immunoSEQ multiplex PCR. The sample consists of 200,000 to 250,000 clones, around 80% of them appearing once. Sequencing was carried out using PBMCs. V gene TRBV5-4 combines with J gene TRBJ2-2, with a possible D match to TRBD1 (6 bases). The receptor was derived from an older woman in good health and CMV-seropositive. CDR3 in amino acids: CASSGQFTGELFF. In DNA form, the CDR3 reads TGTGCCAGCAGCGGACAGTTTACCGGGGAGCTGTTTTTT.